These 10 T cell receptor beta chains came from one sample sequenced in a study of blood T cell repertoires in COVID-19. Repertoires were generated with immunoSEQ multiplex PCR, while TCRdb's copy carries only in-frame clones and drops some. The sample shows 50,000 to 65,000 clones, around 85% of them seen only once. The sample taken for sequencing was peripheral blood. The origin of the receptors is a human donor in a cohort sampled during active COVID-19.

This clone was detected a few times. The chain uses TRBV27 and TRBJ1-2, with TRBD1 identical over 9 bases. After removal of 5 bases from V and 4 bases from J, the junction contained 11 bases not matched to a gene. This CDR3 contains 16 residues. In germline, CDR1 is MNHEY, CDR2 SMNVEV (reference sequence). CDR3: CASSLYPRDRAYGYTF. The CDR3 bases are TGTGCCAGCAGTCTCTACCCTAGGGACAGGGCCTATGGCTACACCTTC.

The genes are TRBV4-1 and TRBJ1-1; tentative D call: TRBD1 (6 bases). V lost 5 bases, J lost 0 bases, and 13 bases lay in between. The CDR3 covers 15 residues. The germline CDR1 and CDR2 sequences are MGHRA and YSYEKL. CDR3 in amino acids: CASSTRQDLNTEAFF. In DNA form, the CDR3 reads TGCGCCAGCAGCACTCGACAGGATCTGAACACTGAAGCTTTCTTT.

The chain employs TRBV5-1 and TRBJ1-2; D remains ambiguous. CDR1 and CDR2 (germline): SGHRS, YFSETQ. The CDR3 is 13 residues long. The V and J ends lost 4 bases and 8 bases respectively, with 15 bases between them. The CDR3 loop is CASSETTLLGYTF. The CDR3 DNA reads TGCGCCAGCAGCGAAACAACACTATTGGGCTACACCTTC. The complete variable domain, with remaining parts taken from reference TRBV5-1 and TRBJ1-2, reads KAGVTQTPRYLIKTRGQQVTLSCSPISGHRSVSWYQQTPGQGLQFLFEYFSETQRNKGNFPGRFSGRQFSNSRSEMNVSTLELGDSALYLCASSETTLLGYTFGSGTRLTVV.

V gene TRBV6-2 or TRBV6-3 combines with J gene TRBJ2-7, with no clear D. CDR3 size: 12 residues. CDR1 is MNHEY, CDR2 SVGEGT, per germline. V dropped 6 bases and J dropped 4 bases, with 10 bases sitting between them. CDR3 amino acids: CASSSVRYEQYF. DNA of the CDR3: TGTGCCAGCAGCTCAGTCCGATACGAGCAGTACTTC.

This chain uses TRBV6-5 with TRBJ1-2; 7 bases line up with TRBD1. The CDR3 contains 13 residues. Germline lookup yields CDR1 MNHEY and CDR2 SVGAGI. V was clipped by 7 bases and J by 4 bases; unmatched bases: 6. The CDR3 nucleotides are TGTGCCAGCACCGCGGGACAGTCCTATGGCTACACCTTC. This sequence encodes CASTAGQSYGYTF.

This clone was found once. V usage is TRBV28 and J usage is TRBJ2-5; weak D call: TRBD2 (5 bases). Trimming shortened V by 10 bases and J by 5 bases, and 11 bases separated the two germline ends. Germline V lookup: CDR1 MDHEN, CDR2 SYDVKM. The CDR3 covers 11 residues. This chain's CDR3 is CATRGMETQYF. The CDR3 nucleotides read TGTGCCACCCGGGGTATGGAGACCCAGTACTTC.

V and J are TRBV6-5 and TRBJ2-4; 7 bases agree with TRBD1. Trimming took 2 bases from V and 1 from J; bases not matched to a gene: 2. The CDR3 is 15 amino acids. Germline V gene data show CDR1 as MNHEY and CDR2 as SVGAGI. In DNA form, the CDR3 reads TGTGCCAGCAGTTACGGGACAGCGGCCAAAAACATTCAGTACTTC. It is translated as CASSYGTAAKNIQYF.

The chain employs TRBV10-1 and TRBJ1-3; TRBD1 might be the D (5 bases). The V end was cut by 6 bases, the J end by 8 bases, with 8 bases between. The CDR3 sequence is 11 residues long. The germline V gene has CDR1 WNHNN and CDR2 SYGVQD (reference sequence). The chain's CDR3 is CASSREDTIYF. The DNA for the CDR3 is TGCGCCAGCAGCAGGGAGGACACCATATATTTT.

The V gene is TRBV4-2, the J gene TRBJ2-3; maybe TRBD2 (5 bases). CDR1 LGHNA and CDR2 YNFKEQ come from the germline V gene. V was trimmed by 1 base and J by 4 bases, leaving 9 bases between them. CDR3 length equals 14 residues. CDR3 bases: TGTGCCAGCAGCCAAGGAGGGCCCTCAGATACGCAGTATTTT. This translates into CASSQGGPSDTQYF.

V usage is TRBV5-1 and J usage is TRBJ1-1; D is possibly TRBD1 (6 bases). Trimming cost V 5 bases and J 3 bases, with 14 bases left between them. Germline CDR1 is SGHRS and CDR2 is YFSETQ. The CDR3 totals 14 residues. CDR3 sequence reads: CASRTTGTYTEAFF. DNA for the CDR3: TGCGCCAGCAGAACTACCGGGACATACACTGAAGCTTTCTTT.